Following are 31 T cell receptor beta chains from one sample sequenced in a study of T cell responses to AZD1222 COVID-19 vaccine (dated by TCRdb to the early 2020s). The time point label of this sample denotes: baseline before first vaccination. Libraries were made using the immunoSEQ multiplex PCR assay. Drawn from immuneACCESS, this table holds only the in-frame rearrangements with V and J called that TCRdb kept. Clones are partly lost; checked studies trace under half to an unresolved V gene and leave the rest unexplained. The sample yields some 120,000 clones; more than 70% were counted once. The ten largest clones represent about 4.9% of the sample. The input for sequencing was peripheral blood, taken on day 0 of AZD1222 vaccination. Receptor source: an adult in good health.

The V call is TRBV9, the J call TRBJ2-2; no clear D. Germline CDR1 reads SGDLS; CDR2 reads YYNGEE. CDR3 size: 16 residues. V was cut by 0 bases and J by 1 base, with 10 bases left in between. CDR3 bases: TGTGCCAGCAGCGTAGGAAGACACCAGAACACCGGGGAGCTGTTTTTT. The encoded protein is CASSVGRHQNTGELFF.

This chain uses TRBV18 with TRBJ1-4; no definite D call. Germline CDR1 reads KGHSH; CDR2 reads LQKENI. The CDR3 is 13 residues long. V was pared by 5 bases and J by 6 bases, with 10 bases between. The CDR3 nucleotides read TGTGCCAGCTCATACGACATGGATGAAAAACTGTTTTTT. Protein sequence: CASSYDMDEKLFF. The variable domain in full, with the rest retrieved from reference TRBV18 and TRBJ1-4, is NAGVMQNPRHLVRRRGQEARLRCSPMKGHSHVYWYRQLPEEGLKFMVYLQKENIIDESGMPKERFSAEFPKEGPSILRIQQVVRGDSAAYFCASSYDMDEKLFFGSGTQLSVL.

This clone was seen just once. V gene TRBV28 combines with J gene TRBJ1-5; the D gene is possibly TRBD1 (6 bases). Deletions cut 5 bases from V and 3 bases from J, with 17 bases between. Germline-derived CDR1 and CDR2 are MDHEN and SYDVKM. The CDR3 loop spans 16 amino acids. The chain's CDR3 is CASSSPRTDLNQPQHF. DNA for the CDR3: TGTGCCAGCAGTAGCCCTCGGACAGACCTCAATCAGCCCCAGCATTTT.

The J gene is TRBJ1-5, the V gene TRBV4-2; D gene ambiguous. Germline V gives CDR1 LGHNA, CDR2 YNFKEQ. The CDR3 loop spans 15 amino acids. V shed 0 bases and J shed 2 bases, with 8 bases lying between them. The CDR3 nucleotides read TGTGCCAGCAGCCAAGATACCGGGGGCAATCAGCCCCAGCATTTT. It translates to CASSQDTGGNQPQHF.

The chain couples TRBV2 to TRBJ2-1; D possibly corresponds to TRBD2 (6 bases). V was cut by 6 bases and J by 0 bases, with 12 bases left in between. CDR1 SNHLY and CDR2 FYNNEI come from the germline V gene. The CDR3 is 15 amino acids. This CDR3 is CASSMAGSSYNEQFF. In nucleotides, the CDR3 is TGTGCCAGCAGCATGGCGGGGAGCTCCTACAATGAGCAGTTCTTC.

The chain carries TRBV5-6 and TRBJ1-1, with 10 bases fitting TRBD1. CDR1 is SGHDT, CDR2 YYEEEE, per germline. The CDR3 covers 17 residues. J was trimmed by 2 bases and V by 0 bases; bases with no gene match: 7. This CDR3 is CASSLGTGGFGNTEAFF. The DNA of the CDR3 is TGTGCCAGCAGCTTGGGGACAGGGGGTTTTGGAAACACTGAAGCTTTCTTT. Based on the CDR3 plus reference TRBV5-6 and TRBJ1-1, the full variable domain is DAGVTQSPTHLIKTRGQQVTLRCSPKSGHDTVSWYQQALGQGPQFIFQYYEEEERQRGNFPDRFSGHQFPNYSSELNVNALLLGDSALYLCASSLGTGGFGNTEAFFGQGTRLTVV.

The chain carries TRBV11-2 and TRBJ1-6; D is uncertain. Germline CDR1 and CDR2: SGHAT and FQNNGV. The CDR3 consists of 16 residues. V lost 5 bases, J lost 6 bases, and 17 bases lay in between. Here the CDR3 DNA reads TGTGCCAGCAGCCCCGGGGTAGGGCTTAGTAATTCACCCCTCCACTTT. Amino acids: CASSPGVGLSNSPLHF.

This chain joins TRBV6-5 and TRBJ1-1; no firm D call. V dropped 6 bases and J dropped 7 bases, with 15 bases sitting between them. CDR1 and CDR2 from the germline V gene are MNHEY and SVGAGI. This CDR3 region has 13 residues. CDR3 nucleotides: TGTGCCAGCAGAACCAAAAGACGGATTGAAGCTTTCTTT. It specifies CASRTKRRIEAFF.

The rearrangement links TRBV19 to TRBJ2-7, with D possibly being TRBD1 (5 bases). The CDR3 extends over 15 amino acids. V dropped 4 bases and J dropped 0 bases, with 13 bases sitting between them. Germline assignment: CDR1 LNHDA and CDR2 SQIVND (reference sequence). CDR3 amino acids: CASSNLDSNSYEQYF. The CDR3 region has the DNA TGTGCCAGTAGTAACCTAGACAGTAACTCCTACGAGCAGTACTTC. The variable domain in full, completed from reference TRBV19 and TRBJ2-7, reads DGGITQSPKYLFRKEGQNVTLSCEQNLNHDAMYWYRQDPGQGLRLIYYSQIVNDFQKGDIAEGYSVSREKKESFPLTVTSAQKNPTAFYLCASSNLDSNSYEQYFGPGTRLTVT.

The chain joins TRBV6-2 or TRBV6-3 to TRBJ2-5; D is perhaps TRBD1 (5 bases). The CDR3 sequence is 14 residues long. V was pared by 4 bases and J by 5 bases, with 14 bases between. Germline V gene sequence: CDR1 MNHEY, CDR2 SVGEGT. CDR3 nucleotides: TGTGCCAGCAGTTTAGCAGGGATCCCGGAGACCCAGTACTTC. This codes for CASSLAGIPETQYF.

This chain links TRBV6-5 with TRBJ2-7, with 7 bases fitting TRBD1. CDR3 size: 16 residues. Germline V gene sequence: CDR1 MNHEY, CDR2 SVGAGI. J was trimmed by 3 bases and V by 2 bases; bases with no gene match: 10. CDR3 coding DNA: TGTGCCAGCAGTTACACATCCGGGACAGTCCTCTACGAGCAGTACTTC. Translating gives CASSYTSGTVLYEQYF.

The gene calls are TRBV7-9 and TRBJ1-4, with a possible D match to TRBD1 (5 bases). Germline V gives CDR1 SEHNR, CDR2 FQNEAQ (reference sequence). V lost 2 bases and J 4 bases, leaving 11 bases between the germline ends. This CDR3 contains 15 residues. The CDR3 region is CASSLQGGNNEKLFF. CDR3 coding DNA: TGTGCCAGCAGCTTACAGGGAGGGAATAATGAAAAACTGTTTTTT.

The DNA of the CDR3 is TGTGCCAGTAGTATTAAAGGGATTCACAATGAGCAGTTCTTC. Translating gives CASSIKGIHNEQFF. This chain uses TRBV19 with TRBJ2-1, with unresolved D. Deletions cut 3 bases from V and 5 bases from J, with 11 bases between. Germline V gene lookup returns CDR1 LNHDA and CDR2 SQIVND (reference sequence). This CDR3 spans 14 amino acids.

In the case of this clone: The junction departs from germline at one end; a sequencing error may be responsible. The rearrangement uses TRBV12-3 or TRBV12-4 and TRBJ1-1; D unclear. This CDR3 comprises 13 residues. The CDR3: CASTLTLGTEAFF. The CDR3 coding sequence is TGTGCCAGCACTTTAACCTTGGGCACTGAAGCTTTCTTT.

The chain recombines TRBV19 with TRBJ1-4; D uncertain. Germline loops: CDR1 LNHDA, CDR2 SQIVND (reference sequence). The CDR3 is made up of 15 amino acids. V was shortened by 10 bases and J by 5 bases, with 20 bases between the two germline ends. CDR3 sequence (DNA): TGTGCCACCAGACAAGAACCCCGAGGCAATGAAAAACTGTTTTTT. This sequence encodes CATRQEPRGNEKLFF.

The V and J genes are TRBV6-5 and TRBJ1-1; 7 nucleotides align to TRBD1. The germline gives CDR1 MNHEY, CDR2 SVGAGI. The ends lost 6 bases at V and 11 bases at J; junction bases unmatched: 18. This CDR3 region has 15 residues. CDR3 sequence: CASSRTQGPWVAAFF. The CDR3, as DNA: TGTGCCAGCAGCCGAACACAGGGGCCCTGGGTTGCGGCTTTCTTT.

This chain joins TRBV29-1 and TRBJ2-7; either TRBD1 or TRBD2 may fit D (7 bases each). V dropped 6 bases and J dropped 7 bases, with 16 bases sitting between them. Germline CDR1 and CDR2: SQVTM and ANQGSEA. The CDR3 has 12 amino acids. The CDR3 spells CSVHTQGGEQYF. CDR3 DNA sequence: TGCAGCGTCCACACTCAGGGGGGGGAGCAGTACTTC.

Only one count was recorded for this clone. V usage is TRBV7-9 and J usage is TRBJ2-5; no reliable D call. The germline V and J ends were trimmed by 6 bases and 5 bases, with 10 bases remaining between them. This CDR3 is built from 12 residues. The germline CDR1 and CDR2 sequences are SEHNR and FQNEAQ (reference sequence). CDR3 protein: CASSFSRETQYF. The CDR3 region has the DNA TGTGCCAGCAGTTTTAGCCGTGAGACCCAGTACTTC.

The CDR3 here is CASSSQARNTIYF. In DNA form, the CDR3 reads TGTGCCAGCAGTAGTCAGGCTCGAAACACCATATATTTT. V gene TRBV6-5 combines with J gene TRBJ1-3; no firm D call. The CDR3 contains 13 residues. Trimming left V 5 bases short and J 5 bases short, with 10 bases between. Germline CDR1 is MNHEY and CDR2 is SVGAGI.

As to this clone: Compared with germline, one end of the junction differs, possibly owing to a read error. This chain uses TRBV5-6 with TRBJ1-6; D ambiguous. CDR1 is SGHDT and CDR2 is YYEEEE in the germline V gene. The length of the CDR3 is 12 residues. The CDR3 region has the DNA TGTGCCAGCAGCTTGTATACTTCACCCCTCCACTTT. Protein product: CASSLYTSPLHF.

The chain links TRBV6-4 to TRBJ2-1, with 7 bases aligning to TRBD2. CDR3 length: 15 residues. V trimming: 2 bases; J trimming: 3 bases; junction bases outside the gene matches: 4. The V gene's germline CDR1 is MRHNA and CDR2 SNTAGT. This CDR3 reads CASSDGSGDYNEQFF. Written as DNA, the CDR3 is TGTGCCAGCAGTGACGGAAGCGGGGACTACAATGAGCAGTTCTTC.

CDR3 DNA sequence: TGTGCCAGCAGCTTAGACGGGCAGGGTCCACAGACCCAGTACTTC. Translation gives CASSLDGQGPQTQYF. The chain recombines TRBV7-6 with TRBJ2-5; possibly TRBD1 for D (5 bases). The CDR3 runs to 15 residues. V lost 1 base, J lost 6 bases, and 15 bases lay in between. Germline V gene sequence: CDR1 SGHVS, CDR2 FNYEAQ.

This clone was found once. The rearrangement links TRBV5-1 to TRBJ2-7; TRBD1 matches at 9 bases. V was clipped by 4 bases and J by 5 bases; unmatched bases: 7. Germline values: CDR1 SGHRS, CDR2 YFSETQ. The CDR3 contains 14 residues. The CDR3 region is CASSPQGAANEQYF. DNA of the CDR3: TGCGCCAGCAGCCCACAGGGGGCTGCGAACGAGCAGTACTTC. The full variable domain, its missing parts supplied by reference TRBV5-1 and TRBJ2-7, is KAGVTQTPRYLIKTRGQQVTLSCSPISGHRSVSWYQQTPGQGLQFLFEYFSETQRNKGNFPGRFSGRQFSNSRSEMNVSTLELGDSALYLCASSPQGAANEQYFGPGTRLTVT.

The table lists this clone with many counts. V is TRBV6-4 and J is TRBJ2-1; 8 bases are shared with TRBD2. Losses at the gene ends were 2 bases for V and 7 bases for J; bases not matched to a gene: 7. CDR3 size: 15 residues. Germline-derived CDR1 and CDR2 are MRHNA and SNTAGT. The CDR3 nucleotides read TGTGCCAGCAGTGACATAGAGCGGGGGATGAATGAGCAGTTCTTC. Its protein is CASSDIERGMNEQFF.

The chain has TRBV19 and TRBJ2-6; D remains unclear. This CDR3 has 13 residues. Per the germline V gene, CDR1 is LNHDA and CDR2 is SQIVND (reference sequence). Trimming pared 8 bases from V and 2 bases from J, leaving 7 bases between. CDR3 region: CASRLAGANVLTF. The CDR3 DNA sequence: TGTGCCAGTCGGTTGGCTGGGGCCAACGTCCTGACTTTC.

The sample holds one count of this clone. This chain links TRBV4-1 with TRBJ2-7; 13 bases agree with TRBD2. V gave up 1 base and J gave up 0 bases; unmatched junction bases: 6. The CDR3 sequence is 18 residues long. The germline CDR1 and CDR2 sequences are MGHRA and YSYEKL. DNA of the CDR3: TGCGCCAGCAGCCAAGGGACTAGCGGGGGCTCCTTCTCCTACGAGCAGTACTTC. Its protein product is CASSQGTSGGSFSYEQYF.

The chain recombines TRBV5-1 with TRBJ2-2; D is undetermined. V lost 1 base and J 3 bases, leaving 10 bases between the germline ends. The CDR3 covers 15 residues. Looked up from germline, CDR1 is SGHRS and CDR2 is YFSETQ. The CDR3 nucleotides are TGCGCCAGCAGCTTGTGGCAGGAAGACACCGGGGAGCTGTTTTTT. Its translation is CASSLWQEDTGELFF. Full variable domain (missing parts from reference TRBV5-1 and TRBJ2-2): KAGVTQTPRYLIKTRGQQVTLSCSPISGHRSVSWYQQTPGQGLQFLFEYFSETQRNKGNFPGRFSGRQFSNSRSEMNVSTLELGDSALYLCASSLWQEDTGELFFGEGSRLTVL.

The rearrangement joins TRBV5-1 to TRBJ2-2, with 11 bases lining up with TRBD2. The CDR3 length is 15 residues. Losses at the gene ends were 6 bases for V and 1 base for J; bases not matched to a gene: 2. The germline CDR1 and CDR2 sequences are SGHRS and YFSETQ. CDR3: CASKGLAENTGELFF. CDR3 coding DNA: TGCGCCAGCAAGGGACTAGCGGAGAACACCGGGGAGCTGTTTTTT.

V usage is TRBV4-2 and J usage is TRBJ1-6; D not certain. The CDR3 is 15 amino acids. The germline CDR1 and CDR2 sequences are LGHNA and YNFKEQ. V was clipped by 0 bases and J by 10 bases, with 13 bases between them. This CDR3 reads CASSQEDSTWSPLHF. CDR3 in DNA: TGTGCCAGCAGCCAAGAGGATTCCACCTGGTCACCCCTCCACTTT.

The J gene is TRBJ1-2, the V gene TRBV9, with D perhaps matching TRBD1 (6 bases). Trimming stripped 0 bases from V and 3 bases from J, with 12 bases between. Germline lookup yields CDR1 SGDLS and CDR2 YYNGEE. This CDR3 has 15 residues. The CDR3: CASSVEGGVDYGYTF. The CDR3 region has the DNA TGTGCCAGCAGCGTAGAAGGGGGAGTGGACTATGGCTACACCTTC.

Note on this clone: This sample also contains other DNA sequences that code for the same CDR3. The J gene is TRBJ1-2, the V gene TRBV19; no reliable D call. Germline-derived CDR1 and CDR2 are LNHDA and SQIVND (reference sequence). V was trimmed by 4 bases and J by 4 bases, leaving 7 bases between them. CDR3 length: 12 residues. CDR3 sequence (DNA): TGTGCCAGTAGTACCCGGGTCTATGGCTACACCTTC. Translation: CASSTRVYGYTF.